A single sample gave rise to the 15 T cell receptor beta chains below, sequenced in a study of blood T cells in healthy people across ages. Combining a sample-barcoded 5' primer with a J-beta primer mix, a second PCR ran for about 6 to 11 cycles. MiXCR, run by TCRdb on the 5' RACE reads, gives a single entry per CDR3 protein. The sample records about 290,000 distinct CDR3 sequences, 25% to 30% being singletons. The sequenced material came from blood. The receptors originated from a woman aged 65 to 85 in good health.

The CDR3 coding sequence is TGTGCCAGCAGTTACTGGGGGAGTCGGGACGAGCAGTACTTC. Encoded protein: CASSYWGSRDEQYF. The chain recombines TRBV6-2 or TRBV6-3 with TRBJ2-7; D might be TRBD1 or TRBD2, each matching 5 bases. CDR1 and CDR2 from the germline V gene are MNHEY and SVGEGT. The CDR3 is made up of 14 amino acids. With 1 base removed from V and 5 bases from J, the gap between germline ends came to 12 bases.

The chain recombines TRBV29-1 with TRBJ2-3; D perhaps matches TRBD2 (6 bases). This CDR3 comprises 14 residues. V shed 5 bases and J shed 2 bases, with 14 bases lying between them. From germline, CDR1 is SQVTM and CDR2 ANQGSEA. The CDR3 loop is CSVNSGTVTDTQYF. The CDR3 bases are TGCAGCGTTAATAGCGGTACCGTCACAGATACGCAGTATTTT.

The chain recombines TRBV2 with TRBJ2-7; 9 positions match TRBD1. This CDR3 spans 13 amino acids. After removal of 6 bases from V and 5 bases from J, the junction contained 5 bases not matched to a gene. Germline CDR1 reads SNHLY; CDR2 reads FYNNEI. The CDR3 loop reads CASSDRGSHEQYF. CDR3 sequence (DNA): TGTGCCAGCAGCGACAGGGGGAGCCACGAGCAGTACTTC.

The genes are TRBV4-1 and TRBJ2-5; 9 bases fit TRBD2. With the DNA end fitting TRBJ2-1 better, the J assignment may be wrong. The germline V gene encodes CDR1 MGHRA and CDR2 YSYEKL. This CDR3 has 15 residues. The CDR3 DNA follows: TGCGCCAGCAGCCAAGGACTAGCGGAGACCCATGAGCAGTTCTTC. Translated: CASSQGLAETHEQFF.

This clonotype was seen ten or more times. V and J are TRBV7-2 and TRBJ2-5; D unclear. The ends were cut back, 2 bases at V and 4 bases at J, with 8 bases in the middle. Germline loops: CDR1 SGHTA, CDR2 FQGNSA. CDR3 length: 13 amino acids. CDR3 DNA: TGTGCCAGCAGCTTAACCCCTCGAGAGACCCAGTACTTC. Its translation is CASSLTPRETQYF.

In its sample, this clonotype was seen a few times. This chain joins TRBV27 and TRBJ1-2, with 8 bases identical to TRBD1. The junction had 13 bases not matched to a gene; V was cut back by 8 bases and J by 2 bases. The CDR3 covers 16 residues. Per germline, CDR1 MNHEY and CDR2 SMNVEV (reference sequence). CDR3 DNA sequence: TGTGCCAGCCTCCCTTTAGCTCGGACAGGGAACTATGGCTACACCTTC. This translates into CASLPLARTGNYGYTF.

This clonotype occurred many times. The chain couples TRBV20-1 to TRBJ2-5; D ambiguous. V gave up 2 bases and J gave up 4 bases, with 8 bases separating them. Germline CDR1 and CDR2: DFQATT and SNEGSKA (reference sequence). The CDR3 is 12 amino acids. CDR3 protein: CSARKVPETQYF. The CDR3 nucleotides are TGCAGTGCTAGAAAGGTCCCAGAGACCCAGTACTTC.

V usage is TRBV24-1 and J usage is TRBJ1-2; no clear D. This CDR3 has 12 amino acids. Germline V gene sequence: CDR1 KGHDR, CDR2 SFDVKD. V lost 4 bases, J lost 5 bases, and 7 bases lay in between. CDR3 in DNA: TGTGCCACCAGTGACCGCAGTTATGGCTACACCTTC. Amino acids: CATSDRSYGYTF.

V is TRBV2 and J is TRBJ2-4, with a weak D call TRBD2 (6 bases). There are 14 residues in the CDR3. Deletions cut 7 bases from V and 4 bases from J, with 14 bases between. CDR1 SNHLY and CDR2 FYNNEI come from the germline V gene. The CDR3: CASTTEGTKNIQYF. The CDR3 nucleotides read TGTGCCAGCACAACAGAGGGGACTAAAAACATTCAGTACTTC.

The CDR3 reads CASRRHSGSPGASYNEQFF. The CDR3 region has the DNA TGTGCCAGCAGGAGACATAGCGGGAGCCCCGGGGCATCATACAATGAGCAGTTCTTC. The chain combines TRBV6-2 or TRBV6-3 with TRBJ2-1; TRBD2 matches 9 bases. V lost 6 bases and J lost 4; bases outside the gene matches: 19. The CDR3 runs 19 residues. Germline CDR1 MNHEY, CDR2 SVGEGT.

The rearrangement links TRBV6-1 to TRBJ2-7; the D gene is possibly TRBD2 (5 bases). This CDR3 comprises 14 residues. Trimming left V 8 bases short and J 2 bases short, with 16 bases between. The germline CDR1 and CDR2 sequences are MNHNS and SASEGT. CDR3 in amino acids: CASSLTDGAYEQYF. The CDR3 bases are TGTGCCAGCTCCCTTACGGACGGGGCCTACGAGCAGTACTTC.

The rearrangement uses TRBV2 and TRBJ2-5; unclear D gene. Germline V CDR1 and CDR2: SNHLY, FYNNEI. V dropped 6 bases and J dropped 3 bases, with 11 bases sitting between them. The CDR3 sequence is 13 residues long. This CDR3 reads CASSQDGEETQYF. DNA of the CDR3: TGTGCCAGCAGCCAAGATGGCGAAGAGACCCAGTACTTC.

This sequence joins TRBV7-6 and TRBJ2-3; D is unclear. Trimming left V 5 bases short and J 2 bases short, with 8 bases between. Germline V gene lookup returns CDR1 SGHVS and CDR2 FNYEAQ. CDR3 length: 13 residues. This CDR3 is CASSPLLTDTQYF. CDR3 nucleotide sequence: TGTGCCAGCAGCCCTCTCCTCACAGATACGCAGTATTTT.

The chain is built from TRBV20-1 and TRBJ1-1; the D is unclear. V lost 4 bases, J lost 0 bases, and 6 bases lay in between. Germline V gives CDR1 DFQATT, CDR2 SNEGSKA (reference sequence). The CDR3 is 12 residues long. The CDR3 region is CSAMRMNTEAFF. The CDR3 nucleotides read TGCAGTGCTATGAGGATGAACACTGAAGCTTTCTTT.

The chain joins TRBV6-5 to TRBJ1-1; D is possibly TRBD1 (5 bases). With 0 bases removed from V and 1 base from J, the gap between germline ends came to 9 bases. The CDR3 is made up of 15 amino acids. CDR1 MNHEY and CDR2 SVGAGI come from the germline V gene. The CDR3 region has the DNA TGTGCCAGCAGTTACTCGATTGGGGGGAACACTGAAGCTTTCTTT. Its protein is CASSYSIGGNTEAFF.